A selection of T cell receptor beta chains follows, all from one sample in a study of regulatory T cells. Assay: immunoSEQ multiplex PCR; the TCRdb copy retains only in-frame clones and omits some. The sample carries 20,000 to 25,000 clones, approximately 91% recorded once. Specimen: conventional CD4+ T cells sorted from blood. These receptors came from a child younger than 18 with CD3G deficiency. CDR3s include the opening cysteine and the closing phenylalanine or tryptophan. D genes are given only for firm matches. The size field is filled for only some rows; it gives once, few, many or a size class.

v_call	j_call	d_call	clone_size	cdr3_nt	cdr3_aa
TRBV6-1	TRBJ1-1	TRBD1	NA	TGTGCCAGCAGACCCAGGGGGGGTGGAGGCACTGAAGCTTTCTTT	CASRPRGGGGTEAFF
TRBV5-1	TRBJ2-3	NA	medium-sized	TGCGCCAGCAGCGTGACAAGAGCAGATACGCAGTATTTT	CASSVTRADTQYF
TRBV28	TRBJ2-7	TRBD1	NA	TGTGCCAGCAGTCCCCGGCAGGGTCGAACAGGGGGCTTGAGAGAGCAGTACTTC	CASSPRQGRTGGLREQYF
TRBV6-1	TRBJ2-7	NA	NA	TGTGCCAGCAGTGGGCTCCTCACCTACGAGCAGTACTTC	CASSGLLTYEQYF
TRBV28	TRBJ2-1	TRBD2	NA	TGTGCCAGCAGTGAAGCTAGCGGGAGAAGGAATGAGCAGTTCTTC	CASSEASGRRNEQFF
TRBV5-1	TRBJ1-1	TRBD1	once	TGCGCCAGCAGCTTGGACGGACAGGGGGGAACTGAAGCTTTCTTT	CASSLDGQGGTEAFF
TRBV5-1	TRBJ2-2	NA	once	TGCGCCAGCAGCTTTGCACTTGGGGTCGGGGAGCTGTTTTTT	CASSFALGVGELFF
TRBV28	TRBJ2-3	TRBD1	NA	TGTGCCAGCAGCCCGGGACAGCTTCTCACAGATACGCAGTATTTT	CASSPGQLLTDTQYF
TRBV30	TRBJ2-5	NA	NA	TGTGCCTGGAGTGCCGACAGGATCCAAGAGACCCAGTACTTC	CAWSADRIQETQYF
TRBV28	TRBJ1-1	NA	NA	TGTGCCAGCAGTCGAGGGCAGGCGGCTTTCTTT	CASSRGQAAFF
TRBV28	TRBJ1-1	NA	NA	TGTGCCAGCAGTCTACAGGGACAAACTGAAGCTTTCTTT	CASSLQGQTEAFF
TRBV18	TRBJ2-7	NA	NA	TGTGCCAGCTCACGTCACAAAGCGGAGGAGCAGTACTTC	CASSRHKAEEQYF
TRBV28	TRBJ1-3	NA	NA	TGTGCCAGCAGCCGAAGACAGCCTGGAAACACCATATATTTT	CASSRRQPGNTIYF
TRBV28	TRBJ2-7	NA	NA	TGTGCCAGCACCCCTCCTCATTCCCGACACGAGCAGTACTTC	CASTPPHSRHEQYF
TRBV5-1	TRBJ1-6	NA	NA	TGCGCCAGCAGCTTGGAGGGAGGCCCAAATTCACCCCTCCACTTT	CASSLEGGPNSPLHF
TRBV19	TRBJ2-1	NA	few	TGTGCCAGTAGTATAGGCCCCGGTAGAGGGGTTTACAATGAGCAGTTCTTC	CASSIGPGRGVYNEQFF
TRBV28	TRBJ2-7	TRBD1	NA	TGTGCCAGCAGTAAATCCGGGACAGGGGGCTACGAGCAGTACTTC	CASSKSGTGGYEQYF
TRBV5-1	TRBJ2-3	NA	NA	TGCGCCAGCAGCTTGGACAGGTCCGGCGATACGCAGTATTTT	CASSLDRSGDTQYF
TRBV25-1	TRBJ2-5	TRBD2	NA	TGTGCCAGCAGTGGGCCCCCTGTGGGAGGGGAAGAGACCCAGTACTTC	CASSGPPVGGEETQYF
TRBV28	TRBJ2-7	TRBD1	NA	TGTGCCAGCATGGGGCTGGGACAGGGGTCCTACGAGCAGTACTTC	CASMGLGQGSYEQYF
TRBV28	TRBJ2-7	NA	NA	TGTGCCAGCAGTTTAAGGGGAAAGGGTCGCCGCGAGCAGTACTTC	CASSLRGKGRREQYF
TRBV6-1	TRBJ2-7	NA	few	TGTGCCAGCAGCAAATGGGACTACGAGCAGTACTTC	CASSKWDYEQYF
TRBV18	TRBJ2-5	NA	NA	TGTGCCAGCTCACCGAACCAAGAGACCCAGTACTTC	CASSPNQETQYF
TRBV28	TRBJ2-7	NA	NA	TGTGCCAGCAGTTCTCGACCCTCAAGGGGCGAGCAGTACTTC	CASSSRPSRGEQYF
TRBV5-1	TRBJ2-5	NA	NA	TGCGCCAGCAGCCATGGAATCCAAGAGACCCAGTACTTC	CASSHGIQETQYF
TRBV18	TRBJ2-7	NA	NA	TGTGCCAGCTCACCGGGGCAGGACCAGGGGCAGTACTTC	CASSPGQDQGQYF
TRBV27	TRBJ2-3	NA	NA	TGTGCCAGCGGCTCCCGCCGCACAGATACGCAGTATTTT	CASGSRRTDTQYF
TRBV30	TRBJ2-3	NA	NA	TGTGCCTGGAGTGGGTACAAAGGCACAGATACGCAGTATTTT	CAWSGYKGTDTQYF
TRBV5-1	TRBJ2-3	TRBD2	NA	TGCGCCAGCAGCTTGGTAGCGGGAGAGGGCACAGATACGCAGTATTTT	CASSLVAGEGTDTQYF
TRBV19	TRBJ1-2	NA	NA	TGTGCCAGTAGTATAGCAGGGTCCAAATATGGCTACACCTTC	CASSIAGSKYGYTF
TRBV28	TRBJ2-3	NA	NA	TGTGCCAGCAGTTCCCCGGGGGTGGGCACAGATACGCAGTATTTT	CASSSPGVGTDTQYF
TRBV7-9	TRBJ2-1	NA	NA	TGTGCCAGCAGCCCGACATCGGGGGAGCAGTTCTTC	CASSPTSGEQFF
TRBV28	TRBJ2-2	TRBD2	NA	TGTGCCAGCACCCGGGGGGGGACTAGCGGGAGATCCGGGGAGCTGTTTTTT	CASTRGGTSGRSGELFF
TRBV7-8	TRBJ2-1	TRBD2	NA	TGTGCCAGCAGCTCCGGGACTAGCGGGACGGATGAGCAGTTCTTC	CASSSGTSGTDEQFF
TRBV10-3	TRBJ2-7	NA	NA	TGTGCCATCAGTGAGACAGGGAAAGGCTTTACCGAGCAGTACTTC	CAISETGKGFTEQYF
TRBV18	TRBJ2-3	TRBD2	NA	TGTGCCAGCTCACCAACCCTAGCGGGAGGCAATACGCAGTATTTT	CASSPTLAGGNTQYF
TRBV30	TRBJ1-1	NA	NA	TGTGCCTGGAGTGTAGGAGGCAAGATGAACACTGAAGCTTTCTTT	CAWSVGGKMNTEAFF
TRBV5-1	TRBJ2-5	NA	NA	TGCGCCAGCAGCTTGGAGTTCCTCGAGGAGACCCAGTACTTC	CASSLEFLEETQYF
TRBV6-1	TRBJ2-7	TRBD2	NA	TGTGCCAGCAGTGATCCTAGCGGGACCGATCGGGAGCAGTACTTC	CASSDPSGTDREQYF
TRBV6-1	TRBJ2-7	NA	few	TGTGCCAGCAGTTTGCAGGGAACGGAGCAGTACTTC	CASSLQGTEQYF
TRBV28	TRBJ2-5	NA	NA	TGTGCCAGCAGCGTTTGGACCCTCGGAAGAGAGACCCAGTACTTC	CASSVWTLGRETQYF
TRBV6-1	TRBJ2-1	TRBD2	NA	TGTGCCAGCAGTGCTCTCGCCAGCGGGAGACGGAATGAGCAGTTCTTC	CASSALASGRRNEQFF
TRBV28	TRBJ2-7	TRBD2	once	TGTGCCAGCAGTCGGCGGACTAGCGGGAGGAGCGAGCAGTACTTC	CASSRRTSGRSEQYF
TRBV6-1	TRBJ2-6	TRBD1	NA	TGTGCCAGCAGTGGACAGGGCTTGGGGGCCAACGTCCTGACTTTC	CASSGQGLGANVLTF
TRBV13	TRBJ2-2	NA	NA	TGTGCCAGCAGCATGAGACGAACCGGGGAGCTGTTTTTT	CASSMRRTGELFF
TRBV7-8	TRBJ1-4	NA	once	TGTGCCAGCAGCCCGGGGTTTACTAATGAAAAACTGTTTTTT	CASSPGFTNEKLFF
TRBV6-1	TRBJ2-3	TRBD2	NA	TGTGCCAGCAGTGAACCGACCAGCGGGAGGTACGAAGATACGCAGTATTTT	CASSEPTSGRYEDTQYF
TRBV28	TRBJ2-3	TRBD1	NA	TGTGCCAGCAGTTTCGGGACAGGGGGCACAGATACGCAGTATTTT	CASSFGTGGTDTQYF
TRBV7-8	TRBJ2-5	NA	NA	TGTGCCAGCAGCCCTCAAACGGGGAGGACAGAGACCCAGTACTTC	CASSPQTGRTETQYF
TRBV11-2	TRBJ1-1	NA	NA	TGTGCCAGCAGCGAGGCGGGGAGGGGGTACACTGAAGCTTTCTTT	CASSEAGRGYTEAFF
TRBV28	TRBJ2-7	NA	NA	TGTGCCAGCAGTTCCCTCCGACAGAGCTCCTACGAGCAGTACTTC	CASSSLRQSSYEQYF
TRBV5-1	TRBJ1-1	NA	NA	TGCGCCAGCAGCTTAGAGGGCACTGAAGCTTTCTTT	CASSLEGTEAFF
TRBV6-1	TRBJ2-2	NA	NA	TGTGCCAGCACCCGTTGGGGGGAGCTGTTTTTT	CASTRWGELFF
TRBV6-1	TRBJ1-2	NA	NA	TGTGCCAGCAGTGAACCGGGACGACCCTATGGCTACACCTTC	CASSEPGRPYGYTF